This TCR beta chain was identified in a study of T cells in Graves' hyperthyroidism and ophthalmopathy. Turning to the study itself: Peripheral blood was secured at the point of initial diagnosis, before any treatment.

Trimming shortened V by 7 bases and J by 0 bases, and 13 bases separated the two germline ends. The CDR3 consists of 15 residues. Germline V gene sequence: CDR1 MNHNS, CDR2 SASEGT. Regarding the study as a whole: It was a median about seven months before onset that the model predicted ophthalmopathy.

This clonotype was seen a few times. What it binds is unknown. The TCR beta CDR3 regions underwent amplification using RNA transcripts as the source. A first-round RT-PCR of the TCR CDR3 used the HTBI primer set. TCRdb analysed the multiplex PCR reads with MiXCR anew, one entry per CDR3 protein. Here the sample spans some 350,000 distinct CDR3 sequences, approximately 25% being singletons. The gene calls are TRBV6-1 and TRBJ2-1; possibly TRBD2 for D (5 bases). The receptor was isolated from a man aged 50-60 years with Graves' hyperthyroidism. The sequencing input was blood. The CDR3 DNA reads TGTGCCAGCAATGTAGGACTGAGCTCCTACAATGAGCAGTTCTTC. This encodes CASNVGLSSYNEQFF.